Listed here are 27 T cell receptor beta chains from one sample, sequenced in a study of naive and memory T cell subsets. An equimolar mix of two oligonucleotides served as the beta constant-region primer for TRBC1 and TRBC2. Ligated cDNA was amplified by four rounds of PCR with nested alpha and beta constant-region primers and SP2. TCRdb re-derived calls from the UMI-ligation and nested PCR reads in MiXCR, one entry per CDR3 protein. Of approximately 31,000 distinct CDR3 sequences in the sample, less than 20% were seen once. Sequenced input: effector memory CD4+ T cells from blood. Indicated subset: effector memory, CD45RA- CD27-. All receptors derive from a human donor in good health.

Comments on this clonotype: The junction and the germline gene differ at one end; a read error may be behind it. This chain uses TRBV5-1 with TRBJ2-2; 14 bases are shared with TRBD2. Germline loops: CDR1 SGHRS, CDR2 YFSETQ. This CDR3 contains 17 residues. In DNA form, the CDR3 reads TGTGCCAGCAGCAAACTCGGACTAGCGGGAGGCACCGGGGAGCTGTTTTTT. Protein: CASSKLGLAGGTGELFF.

The chain's CDR3 is CASSRVFSYEQYF. The CDR3, as DNA: TGTGCCAGCAGCCGCGTCTTCTCCTACGAGCAGTACTTC. V usage is TRBV3-1 and J usage is TRBJ2-7; D is uncertain. V was cut by 4 bases and J by 0 bases, with 7 bases left in between. CDR1 LGHDT and CDR2 YNNKEL come from the germline V gene (reference sequence). The CDR3 has 13 amino acids.

The chain links TRBV11-3 to TRBJ2-5; 9 bases are shared with TRBD2. CDR1 is SGHNT and CDR2 is YENEEA in the germline V gene. J was trimmed by 5 bases and V by 1 base; bases with no gene match: 2. CDR3 length: 14 amino acids. CDR3 sequence reads: CASSLVAGDETQYF. The CDR3 DNA reads TGTGCCAGCAGCTTAGTAGCGGGAGACGAGACCCAGTACTTC. Full variable domain (remainder filled in from reference TRBV11-3 and TRBJ2-5): EAGVVQSPRYKIIEKKQPVAFWCNPISGHNTLYWYLQNLGQGPELLIRYENEEAVDDSQLPKDRFSAERLKGVDSTLKIQPAELGDSAVYLCASSLVAGDETQYFGPGTRLLVL.

This clonotype occurred a few times. The chain joins TRBV15 to TRBJ2-7; 7 positions agree with TRBD2. CDR3 size: 15 residues. Germline V gene data show CDR1 as LNHNV and CDR2 as YYDKDF (reference sequence). V lost 0 bases, J lost 6 bases, and 8 bases stayed unmatched. The CDR3 DNA sequence: TGTGCCACCAGCAGAGATCGGCTAGCGGTCCGCGAGCAGTACTTC. This codes for CATSRDRLAVREQYF.

The chain has TRBV6-6 and TRBJ2-7; D is possibly TRBD2 (6 bases). The length of the CDR3 is 14 residues. Germline V CDR1 and CDR2: MNHNY, SVGAGI (reference sequence). V gave up 3 bases and J gave up 4 bases, with 13 bases separating them. In DNA form, the CDR3 reads TGTGCCAGCAGTTATCTTCAGGGAGGTTACGAGCAGTACTTC. Its protein is CASSYLQGGYEQYF.

This clonotype was seen at least ten times. The V call is TRBV7-9, the J call TRBJ1-1; no clear D gene. The V gene's germline CDR1 is SEHNR and CDR2 FQNEAQ (reference sequence). The length of the CDR3 is 14 residues. The ends were cut back, 5 bases at V and 1 base at J, with 11 bases in the middle. CDR3 DNA: TGTGCCAGCAGCCCCCTAAGGGCGAACACTGAAGCTTTCTTT. Protein product: CASSPLRANTEAFF.

This clonotype has ten or more counts. The chain employs TRBV11-2 and TRBJ1-2; 7 bases match TRBD1. This CDR3 is 16 amino acids long. V gave up 6 bases and J gave up 0 bases; unmatched junction bases: 10. The germline V gene encodes CDR1 SGHAT and CDR2 FQNNGV. CDR3 loop: CASRRQGLFSNYGYTF. The CDR3 DNA follows: TGTGCCAGCAGAAGACAGGGACTCTTTTCTAACTATGGCTACACCTTC.

V usage is TRBV4-3 and J usage is TRBJ2-7, with no clear D. The CDR3 is 13 residues long. Trimming cost V 4 bases and J 5 bases, with 12 bases left between them. The V gene's germline CDR1 is LGHNA and CDR2 YSLEER. The CDR3 region has the DNA TGCGCCAGCAGCCTACAAGTCCTCCACGAGCAGTACTTC. It codes for CASSLQVLHEQYF.

This clonotype occurred many times. The chain carries TRBV11-2 and TRBJ2-5; 8 nucleotides agree with TRBD2. V lost 4 bases and J lost 4; bases outside the gene matches: 5. The CDR3 extends over 14 amino acids. Per the germline V gene, CDR1 is SGHAT and CDR2 is FQNNGV. The CDR3 reads CASSWGREVETQYF. CDR3 DNA sequence: TGTGCCAGCAGCTGGGGGCGGGAGGTAGAGACCCAGTACTTC.

This chain links TRBV7-2 with TRBJ2-7; D ambiguous. V was cut by 1 base and J by 6 bases, with 7 bases left in between. Looked up from germline, CDR1 is SGHTA and CDR2 is FQGNSA. The CDR3 sequence is 12 residues long. This chain's CDR3 is CASSLGLFEQYF. Written as DNA, the CDR3 is TGTGCCAGCAGCTTAGGGTTGTTCGAGCAGTACTTC.

This clonotype was found many times. The chain uses TRBV6-1 and TRBJ1-3; 9 bases line up with TRBD1. Per germline, CDR1 MNHNS and CDR2 SASEGT. V was clipped by 1 base and J by 6 bases; unmatched bases: 1. The CDR3 consists of 14 residues. The CDR3: CASSEGTGANTIYF. CDR3 DNA sequence: TGTGCCAGCAGTGAAGGGACAGGGGCAAACACCATATATTTT.

There are a few counts of this clonotype. V and J are TRBV28 and TRBJ2-2; possibly TRBD1 or TRBD2 for D (5 bases each). CDR3 length equals 13 residues. The germline V gene encodes CDR1 MDHEN and CDR2 SYDVKM. Trimming took 2 bases from V and 12 from J, leaving 13 bases between them. CDR3 protein: CASSLVSPGQLFF. The CDR3 DNA follows: TGTGCCAGCAGTTTAGTGAGTCCGGGGCAGCTGTTTTTT.

The table lists this clonotype with a few counts. This chain connects TRBV28 to TRBJ1-2; D remains ambiguous. Germline CDR1 MDHEN, CDR2 SYDVKM. The V end lost 3 bases, the J end lost 4 bases, and 12 bases lay between the germline ends. This CDR3 contains 14 residues. As DNA, the CDR3 is TGTGCCAGCAGTTTCAAGGTAGAGCTCTATGGCTACACCTTC. Translated, it gives CASSFKVELYGYTF.

This clonotype was counted between two and nine times. The rearrangement links TRBV7-9 to TRBJ2-1, with D uncertain. Trimming left V 2 bases short and J 6 bases short, with 5 bases between. The CDR3 contains 12 residues. The germline gives CDR1 SEHNR, CDR2 FQNEAQ (reference sequence). Written as DNA, the CDR3 is TGTGCCAGCAGCTTAAATGGCAATGAGCAGTTCTTC. It is translated as CASSLNGNEQFF.

This clonotype was observed many times. The chain joins TRBV28 to TRBJ1-5; 8 bases match TRBD1. CDR1 is MDHEN and CDR2 is SYDVKM in the germline V gene. J was trimmed by 2 bases and V by 8 bases; bases with no gene match: 2. The CDR3 loop spans 13 amino acids. CDR3 protein: CASQDRGNQPQHF. Here the CDR3 DNA reads TGTGCCAGCCAGGACAGGGGCAATCAGCCCCAGCATTTT. The entire variable domain, with the rest obtained from reference TRBV28 and TRBJ1-5, is as follows: DVKVTQSSRYLVKRTGEKVFLECVQDMDHENMFWYRQDPGLGLRLIYFSYDVKMKEKGDIPEGYSVSREKKERFSLILESASTNQTSMYLCASQDRGNQPQHFGDGTRLSIL.

This rearrangement joins TRBV12-3 or TRBV12-4 to TRBJ2-1, with D possibly matching TRBD1 (6 bases). This CDR3 is 16 amino acids long. Between the trimmed V and J ends, which lost 6 bases and 0 bases, there was a span of 15 bases. CDR3 bases: TGTGCCAGCAGAACAAGGACAGTCAGCTCCTACAATGAGCAGTTCTTC. Its translation: CASRTRTVSSYNEQFF.

The chain has TRBV24-1 and TRBJ2-3, with D possibly TRBD2 on 5 matching bases. Germline-derived CDR1 and CDR2 are KGHDR and SFDVKD. The CDR3 length is 15 residues. Trimming pared 1 base from V and 5 bases from J, leaving 12 bases between. The CDR3 protein is CATSDFRGMEDTQYF. The DNA for the CDR3 is TGTGCCACCAGTGATTTCCGAGGGATGGAAGATACGCAGTATTTT.

This rearrangement joins TRBV20-1 to TRBJ2-7, with D possibly being TRBD1 or TRBD2 (5 bases each). V lost 0 bases and J lost 0, with 12 bases in between. Per the germline V gene, CDR1 is DFQATT and CDR2 is SNEGSKA (reference sequence). The CDR3 consists of 15 residues. CDR3 in amino acids: CSARDWETVSYEQYF. The CDR3 nucleotides are TGCAGTGCTAGAGATTGGGAGACAGTCTCCTACGAGCAGTACTTC.

This clonotype was seen a handful of times. V gene TRBV14 combines with J gene TRBJ1-6; D gene ambiguous. The CDR3 length is 14 residues. The germline V and J ends were trimmed by 4 bases and 10 bases, with 14 bases remaining between them. The germline CDR1 and CDR2 sequences are SGHDN and FVKESK. In DNA form, the CDR3 reads TGTGCCAGCAGCCCCAGGAGTGTATGGTCACCCCTCCACTTT. Its protein is CASSPRSVWSPLHF.

The J gene is TRBJ2-7, the V gene TRBV20-1; D is unresolved. The CDR3 loop spans 13 amino acids. Trimming left V 0 bases short and J 0 bases short, with 6 bases between. Per the germline V gene, CDR1 is DFQATT and CDR2 is SNEGSKA (reference sequence). CDR3 bases: TGCAGTGCTAGAGATTTGGGCTCCTACGAGCAGTACTTC. This codes for CSARDLGSYEQYF.

This clonotype was found many times. This chain joins TRBV15 and TRBJ1-4, with D tentatively TRBD1 (5 bases). V was pared by 10 bases and J by 7 bases, with 7 bases between. In germline, CDR1 is LNHNV, CDR2 YYDKDF (reference sequence). The CDR3 length is 10 residues. CDR3 residues: CAIGGEKLFF. Here the CDR3 DNA reads TGTGCCATCGGGGGTGAAAAACTGTTTTTT.

The sample holds many counts of this clonotype. CDR3 residues: CASSSKRGTAKGGTIYF. CDR3 bases: TGTGCCAGCAGTTCAAAGAGAGGGACAGCCAAAGGGGGCACCATATATTTT. The V and J genes are TRBV6-5 and TRBJ1-3; TRBD1 matches 7 bases. The CDR3 length is 17 residues. J lost 9 bases, V lost 4 bases, and 18 bases had no gene match. The germline V gene has CDR1 MNHEY and CDR2 SVGAGI.

This clonotype was found once. The CDR3 sequence is CSVRGRLETQYF. The CDR3 DNA sequence: TGCAGTGTTAGGGGACGACTGGAGACCCAGTACTTC. The genes are TRBV20-1 and TRBJ2-5; D is perhaps TRBD1 or TRBD2 (5 bases each). There are 12 residues in the CDR3. CDR1 is DFQATT and CDR2 is SNEGSKA in the germline V gene (reference sequence). V was pared by 7 bases and J by 5 bases, with 14 bases between.

This clonotype was counted a few times. V is TRBV6-1 and J is TRBJ2-3, with TRBD2 matching over 12 bases. J was trimmed by 5 bases and V by 10 bases; bases with no gene match: 7. CDR1 is MNHNS and CDR2 is SASEGT in the germline V gene. The CDR3 has 14 residues. For the CDR3, the DNA is TGTGCCACCAAGCTAGCGGGAGGGATAGATACGCAGTATTTT. Protein: CATKLAGGIDTQYF.

This clonotype was counted many times. This rearrangement joins TRBV28 to TRBJ2-7, with D possibly being TRBD2 (6 bases). The CDR3 length is 13 residues. Trimming pared 2 bases from V and 3 bases from J, leaving 8 bases between. CDR1 and CDR2 (germline): MDHEN, SYDVKM. The CDR3 DNA reads as TGTGCCAGCAGTTTAGGGACTTTCTACGAGCAGTACTTC. Protein: CASSLGTFYEQYF.

This clonotype was counted only a few times. V usage is TRBV25-1 and J usage is TRBJ1-1; possibly TRBD1 for D (6 bases). Germline V lookup: CDR1 MGHDK, CDR2 SYGVNS. The CDR3 covers 14 residues. The ends were cut back, 6 bases at V and 4 bases at J, with 15 bases in the middle. The DNA for the CDR3 is TGTGCCAGCAGGTTCAGTGGAGGGGGCACTGAAGCTTTCTTT. Translated, it gives CASRFSGGGTEAFF.

This clonotype was seen more than once but under ten times. The rearrangement uses TRBV4-2 and TRBJ2-2; tentatively, D is TRBD1 (5 bases). This CDR3 is 16 amino acids long. Trimming removed 4 bases at V and 0 bases at J, with 12 bases between. CDR1 is LGHNA and CDR2 is YNFKEQ in the germline V gene. The CDR3 spells CASSPQDRTNTGELFF. DNA for the CDR3: TGTGCCAGCAGCCCACAAGACAGAACGAACACCGGGGAGCTGTTTTTT.